Reported below is one T cell receptor (beta chain). This record comes from a study of beta chain features in type 1 diabetes. The CDR3 runs 16 residues. Trimming took off 6 bases at V and 4 bases at J, with 20 bases between the two ends. Germline V gene data show CDR1 as LNHDA and CDR2 as SQIVND (reference sequence). Expressed TCRB transcripts got sequenced, as all isolated RNA was reverse transcribed. Here immunoSEQ multiplex PCR was the method, and the copy in TCRdb shows in-frame clones only, minus some. The profile shows some 25,000 clones, 60% to 75% of them singletons. The clonotype was recovered from a woman aged 35 to 49 in good health. Sequencing was done on a sample of Tregs from blood. The chain carries TRBV19 and TRBJ2-3; weak D call: TRBD1 (6 bases). The CDR3 DNA reads TGTGCCAGTAGACCCCCGGGACACCCTGGGGCAGATACGCAGTATTTT. This sequence encodes CASRPPGHPGADTQYF.